The source of this T cell receptor beta chain is a study of shared clonotypes between healthy human individuals. Deletions cut 4 bases from V and 2 bases from J, with 8 bases between. Germline assignment: CDR1 MNHNS and CDR2 SASEGT. CDR3 length: 13 amino acids. The method was immunoSEQ multiplex PCR; TCRdb's version includes in-frame clones alone and lacks a portion of them. The sample lists some 1 million clones, under 80% occurring once. Details on this clone: Its antigen is undetermined.

General study points: Sorted-subset sequencing was shown by rarefaction to be incomplete despite large depth.

This TCR came from a young man in good health. The chain uses TRBV6-1 and TRBJ2-5; D gene unclear. Input material: memory CD4+ T cells sorted from blood. Subset noted: CD45RA-negative fraction. The DNA for the CDR3 is TGTGCCAGCAGTGGCTATCCTCAAGAGACCCAGTACTTC. Encoded protein: CASSGYPQETQYF.